Below, 3 T cell receptor beta chains from the same sample are listed, as sequenced in a study of blood T cells in healthy people across ages. Combining a sample-barcoded 5' primer with a J-beta primer mix, a second PCR ran for roughly 6 to 12 cycles. TCRdb reprocessed the 5' RACE reads with MiXCR, giving one entry per CDR3 protein. The sample carries roughly 730,000 distinct CDR3 sequences, 56% recorded once. Sequencing was done on a sample of blood. All receptors derive from a man aged 40-49 years in good health.

Only a few counts were recorded for this clonotype. V and J are TRBV5-4 and TRBJ2-5; 9 nucleotides match TRBD1. This CDR3 spans 14 amino acids. Germline assignment: CDR1 SGHNT and CDR2 YYREEE (reference sequence). V lost 4 bases and J lost 5; bases outside the gene matches: 6. The CDR3 here is CASSEQGAGETQYF. The CDR3 DNA is TGTGCCAGCAGCGAACAGGGGGCAGGGGAGACCCAGTACTTC. Looking up the rest from reference TRBV5-4 and TRBJ2-5 gives the full variable domain: ETGVTQSPTHLIKTRGQQVTLRCSSQSGHNTVSWYQQALGQGPQFIFQYYREEENGRGNFPPRFSGLQFPNYSSELNVNALELDDSALYLCASSEQGAGETQYFGPGTRLLVL.

Regarding this clonotype: A much larger clone is a single base away; this may be a read error. The V call is TRBV15, the J call TRBJ2-1; no reliable D call. Gene TRBJ2-7 matches the end of the DNA better, so the J call may be wrong. The CDR3 has 15 residues. CDR1 is LNHNV, CDR2 YYDKDF, per germline (reference sequence). CDR3 amino acids: CAIRDPRSSYNEQYF. For the CDR3, the DNA is TGTGCCATCCGAGACCCAAGGAGCTCCTACAATGAGCAGTACTTC.

The CDR3 spells CSVTGLENEKLFF. CDR3 in DNA: TGCAGCGTAACAGGGCTAGAAAATGAAAAACTGTTTTTT. This chain uses TRBV29-1 with TRBJ1-4; perhaps TRBD1 as D (6 bases). The CDR3 extends over 13 amino acids. The germline V gene encodes CDR1 SQVTM and CDR2 ANQGSEA. Trimming left V 6 bases short and J 5 bases short, with 13 bases between.